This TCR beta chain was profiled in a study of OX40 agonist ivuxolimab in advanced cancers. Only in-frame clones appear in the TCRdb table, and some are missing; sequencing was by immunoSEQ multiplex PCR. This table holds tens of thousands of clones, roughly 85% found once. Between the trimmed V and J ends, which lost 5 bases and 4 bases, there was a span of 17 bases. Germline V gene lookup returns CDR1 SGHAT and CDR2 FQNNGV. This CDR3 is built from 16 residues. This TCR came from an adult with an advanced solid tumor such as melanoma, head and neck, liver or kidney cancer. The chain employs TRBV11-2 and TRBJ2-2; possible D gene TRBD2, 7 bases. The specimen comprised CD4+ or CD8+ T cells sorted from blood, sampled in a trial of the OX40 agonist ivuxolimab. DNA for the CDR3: TGTGCCAGCAGCCCCCATATCCGGGGGGCCACCGGGGAGCTGTTTTTT. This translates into CASSPHIRGATGELFF.